The 20 T cell receptor beta chains given below trace back to one sample, sequenced in a study of identifying expanded T cells in peripheral blood. Sequencing used immunoSEQ multiplex PCR; TCRdb keeps in-frame clones, though not all of them. In the table there are about 94,000 clones, 88% of which are singletons. Sequencing was performed on blood. The receptor source for this set is a person between 18 and 70 years old in good health.

The CDR3 region is CASSKVGTEAFF. The CDR3 nucleotides are TGTGCCAGTAGTAAGGTCGGCACTGAAGCTTTCTTT. The genes are TRBV19 and TRBJ1-1; D unresolved. Germline V lookup: CDR1 LNHDA, CDR2 SQIVND (reference sequence). V lost 4 bases to trimming and J lost 4 bases, with 7 bases between them. CDR3 size: 12 residues.

The CDR3 here is CASSLGTGKSEKLFF. In DNA form, the CDR3 reads TGTGCCAGCAGCTTAGGGACAGGGAAATCCGAAAAACTGTTTTTT. The V gene is TRBV7-8, the J gene TRBJ1-4; 8 bases agree with TRBD1. Germline V gene lookup returns CDR1 SGHVS and CDR2 FQNEAQ. CDR3 length: 15 residues. V dropped 1 base and J dropped 8; count of bases not matched to a gene: 6.

V and J are TRBV5-1 and TRBJ2-7, with a possible D match to TRBD2 (6 bases). Germline CDR1 is SGHRS and CDR2 is YFSETQ. V was cut by 0 bases and J by 7 bases, with 14 bases left in between. The CDR3 loop spans 14 amino acids. The CDR3 DNA reads TGCGCCAGCAGCTTGGTCGGGGAGGTAGGGGAGCAGTACTTC. This translates into CASSLVGEVGEQYF.

The CDR3 DNA reads TGCGCCAGCAGCCAAGACGGACAACGTAACTATGGCTACACCTTC. Translated, it gives CASSQDGQRNYGYTF. The chain has TRBV4-1 and TRBJ1-2, with TRBD1 as a possible D gene (5 bases). The V gene lost 0 bases and the J gene lost 1 base, with 9 bases spanning the gap. Germline V CDR1 and CDR2: MGHRA, YSYEKL. The CDR3 runs to 15 residues.

This chain connects TRBV27 to TRBJ2-5; TRBD1 agrees at 9 bases. With 4 bases clipped from V and 6 bases from J, the junction kept 21 bases outside the gene matches. Germline-derived CDR1 and CDR2 are MNHEY and SMNVEV (reference sequence). The CDR3 extends over 19 amino acids. CDR3 amino acids: CASSSSTGTGKGRVKTQYF. DNA of the CDR3: TGTGCCAGCAGTTCCTCTACCGGGACAGGGAAGGGCCGGGTGAAGACCCAGTACTTC.

The rearrangement uses TRBV7-6 and TRBJ2-1, with 11 bases fitting TRBD2. The V gene's germline CDR1 is SGHVS and CDR2 FNYEAQ. The CDR3 has 16 amino acids. J lost 6 bases, V lost 1 base, and 5 bases had no gene match. CDR3 sequence (DNA): TGTGCCAGCAGCTTAGAGACGGGACTAGCGGCCAATGAGCAGTTCTTC. Protein product: CASSLETGLAANEQFF.

The CDR3, as DNA: TGTGCCATCAGATTAAAGGACTCGGGAGGTACTGAAGCTTTCTTT. The encoded protein is CAIRLKDSGGTEAFF. The chain recombines TRBV10-3 with TRBJ1-1; D gene ambiguous. CDR1 and CDR2 (germline): ENHRY, SYGVKD. V was clipped by 6 bases and J by 5 bases, with 19 bases between them. The length of the CDR3 is 15 residues.

The chain links TRBV4-1 to TRBJ2-7; D remains ambiguous. This CDR3 comprises 15 residues. The V and J ends lost 0 bases and 2 bases respectively, with 11 bases between them. The germline V gene has CDR1 MGHRA and CDR2 YSYEKL. The CDR3 protein is CASSQEETSPYEQYF. CDR3 DNA sequence: TGCGCCAGCAGCCAAGAGGAGACAAGCCCCTACGAGCAGTACTTC.

The rearrangement uses TRBV11-2 and TRBJ1-1; no reliable D call. From germline, CDR1 is SGHAT and CDR2 FQNNGV. V lost 4 bases and J 8 bases, leaving 8 bases between the germline ends. This CDR3 spans 11 amino acids. CDR3: CASSSLREAFF. Written as DNA, the CDR3 is TGTGCCAGCAGCTCATTGAGGGAAGCTTTCTTT.

CDR3 sequence: CATKKTWGEQPQHF. The CDR3 DNA reads TGTGCCACCAAAAAGACATGGGGAGAGCAGCCCCAGCATTTT. The chain carries TRBV2 and TRBJ1-5, with no clear D. Germline values: CDR1 SNHLY, CDR2 FYNNEI. Between the trimmed V and J ends, which lost 10 bases and 7 bases, there was a span of 20 bases. CDR3 length: 14 amino acids.

The chain carries TRBV6-5 and TRBJ1-1; a weak D match, TRBD1 (5 bases). V was trimmed by 8 bases and J by 3 bases, leaving 13 bases between them. The CDR3 is 13 residues long. Germline V gene lookup returns CDR1 MNHEY and CDR2 SVGAGI. CDR3 sequence (DNA): TGTGCCAGCCAATGGGGGACCGACACTGAAGCTTTCTTT. Encoded protein: CASQWGTDTEAFF.

This clone was seen only once. The CDR3 DNA follows: TGTGCCAGTGGGGGGGACCCGCGCCAGCCCCAGCATTTT. This translates into CASGGDPRQPQHF. This sequence joins TRBV2 and TRBJ1-5; D is perhaps TRBD1 (5 bases). Trimming removed 9 bases at V and 7 bases at J, with 16 bases between. Germline V gene sequence: CDR1 SNHLY, CDR2 FYNNEI. The CDR3 has 13 residues.

This chain uses TRBV29-1 with TRBJ1-1, with D perhaps TRBD1 (5 bases). V shed 4 bases and J shed 4 bases, with 10 bases lying between them. This CDR3 is built from 12 residues. Per germline, CDR1 SQVTM and CDR2 ANQGSEA. CDR3 protein: CSVAPGGTEAFF. The CDR3, as DNA: TGCAGCGTTGCGCCCGGGGGCACTGAAGCTTTCTTT. Filled out from reference TRBV29-1 and TRBJ1-1, the complete variable domain reads SAVISQKPSRDICQRGTSLTIQCQVDSQVTMMFWYRQQPGQSLTLIATANQGSEATYESGFVIDKFPISRPNLTFSTLTVSNMSPEDSSIYLCSVAPGGTEAFFGQGTRLTVV.

The chain uses TRBV7-9 and TRBJ1-4; no firm D call. V lost 0 bases and J lost 4, with 6 bases in between. The V gene's germline CDR1 is SEHNR and CDR2 FQNEAQ (reference sequence). This CDR3 is 14 amino acids long. CDR3 bases: TGTGCCAGCAGCTTAGCAGGGATTAATGAAAAACTGTTTTTT. Protein product: CASSLAGINEKLFF.

The J gene is TRBJ2-7, the V gene TRBV11-2; TRBD2 matches at 7 bases. With 11 bases clipped from V and 7 bases from J, the junction kept 8 bases outside the gene matches. Germline lookup yields CDR1 SGHAT and CDR2 FQNNGV. The CDR3 contains 11 residues. The DNA of the CDR3 is TGTGCCTTTTCCCTCGGGGGGGAGCAGTACTTC. Protein product: CAFSLGGEQYF. The variable domain in full, with the rest retrieved from reference TRBV11-2 and TRBJ2-7, is EAGVAQSPRYKIIEKRQSVAFWCNPISGHATLYWYQQILGQGPKLLIQFQNNGVVDDSQLPKDRFSAERLKGVDSTLKIQPAKLEDSAVYLCAFSLGGEQYFGPGTRLTVT.

This clone was recorded only once. The chain joins TRBV19 to TRBJ1-4; no definite D call. Germline V gene sequence: CDR1 LNHDA, CDR2 SQIVND (reference sequence). The CDR3 loop spans 14 amino acids. The ends were cut back, 5 bases at V and 0 bases at J, with 7 bases in the middle. DNA for the CDR3: TGTGCCAGTAGTTCATATTCAACTAATGAAAAACTGTTTTTT. This translates into CASSSYSTNEKLFF.

V gene TRBV2 combines with J gene TRBJ2-7, with a possible D match to TRBD1 (6 bases). V was pared by 10 bases and J by 0 bases, with 10 bases between. CDR1 is SNHLY, CDR2 FYNNEI, per germline. There are 12 residues in the CDR3. CDR3 sequence reads: CATGQSSYEQYF. The CDR3 region has the DNA TGTGCCACCGGACAGAGCTCCTACGAGCAGTACTTC.

This chain links TRBV4-2 with TRBJ2-2; D gene ambiguous. Trimming took 0 bases from V and 0 from J, leaving 5 bases between them. This CDR3 spans 15 amino acids. Germline V gene sequence: CDR1 LGHNA, CDR2 YNFKEQ. CDR3 DNA sequence: TGTGCCAGCAGCCAAGATTCGTCGAACACCGGGGAGCTGTTTTTT. Translating it yields CASSQDSSNTGELFF.

V is TRBV2 and J is TRBJ1-3; no clear D gene. Looked up from germline, CDR1 is SNHLY and CDR2 is FYNNEI. The CDR3 consists of 13 residues. Here the CDR3 reads CGVDRSSGNTIYF. The CDR3 coding sequence is TGTGGTGTGGACCGAAGCTCTGGAAACACCATATATTTT. Supplemented by reference TRBV2 and TRBJ1-3, the full variable domain reads EPEVTQTPSHQVTQMGQEVILRCVPISNHLYFYWYRQILGQKVEFLVSFYNNEISEKSEIFDDQFSVERPDGSNFTLKIRSTKLEDSAMYFCGVDRSSGNTIYFGEGSWLTVV.

The chain recombines TRBV7-9 with TRBJ2-5; D unresolved. This CDR3 has 16 residues. V lost 1 base to trimming and J lost 0 bases, with 12 bases between them. The germline CDR1 and CDR2 sequences are SEHNR and FQNEAQ (reference sequence). CDR3 sequence: CASSLDWSSYQETQYF. The DNA for the CDR3 is TGTGCCAGCAGCTTAGATTGGTCTTCGTACCAAGAGACCCAGTACTTC.